Presented here are 9 T cell receptor beta chains from one specimen sequenced in a study of blood T cell repertoires in COVID-19. Sequencing used immunoSEQ multiplex PCR; TCRdb keeps in-frame clones, though not all of them. The sample lists 150,000 to 200,000 clones, 80% to 95% seen once, with approximately 0.5% in the top ten. Source material: peripheral blood. The receptor source for this set is a man aged 50-59 years with acute or convalescent COVID-19.

This chain connects TRBV7-8 to TRBJ2-7, with TRBD1 matching over 9 bases. The CDR3 sequence is 15 residues long. With 5 bases clipped from V and 4 bases from J, the junction kept 9 bases outside the gene matches. Germline CDR1 reads SGHVS; CDR2 reads FQNEAQ. For the CDR3, the DNA is TGTGCCAGCAGCCTGGCCGGGACAGGGCTATACGAGCAGTACTTC. It encodes CASSLAGTGLYEQYF.

The V gene is TRBV5-6, the J gene TRBJ1-5; tentatively, D is TRBD1 (6 bases). Germline values: CDR1 SGHDT, CDR2 YYEEEE. CDR3 size: 15 residues. Trimming removed 0 bases from V and 3 bases from J, with 10 bases in between. The DNA for the CDR3 is TGTGCCAGCAGCTTGGGGGGGCTGTACAATCAGCCCCAGCATTTT. Translating gives CASSLGGLYNQPQHF.

V and J are TRBV6-5 and TRBJ2-7; TRBD1 agrees at 10 bases. Germline CDR1 MNHEY, CDR2 SVGAGI. After removal of 7 bases from V and 0 bases from J, the junction contained 6 bases not matched to a gene. This CDR3 has 15 amino acids. The CDR3 nucleotides read TGTGCCAGCACTCTTGGGACAGGGGACTCCTACGAGCAGTACTTC. It codes for CASTLGTGDSYEQYF.

V usage is TRBV7-9 and J usage is TRBJ2-5; D gene ambiguous. V dropped 2 bases and J dropped 6 bases, with 13 bases sitting between them. CDR1 is SEHNR, CDR2 FQNEAQ, per germline (reference sequence). The CDR3 loop spans 14 amino acids. CDR3 residues: CASSLHGLRKTQYF. The CDR3 DNA is TGTGCCAGCAGCTTACACGGATTGAGGAAGACCCAGTACTTC.

The chain employs TRBV30 and TRBJ2-7; 7 bases align to TRBD2. The length of the CDR3 is 14 residues. The V and J ends lost 2 bases and 2 bases, in that order; junction bases with no gene match: 6. The germline CDR1 and CDR2 sequences are GTSNPN and SVGIG (reference sequence). The CDR3 region is CAWSLAGFPYEQYF. The CDR3 coding sequence is TGTGCCTGGAGTTTAGCGGGTTTCCCCTACGAGCAGTACTTC. Full variable domain (missing parts from reference TRBV30 and TRBJ2-7): SQTIHQWPATLVQPVGSPLSLECTVEGTSNPNLYWYRQAAGRGLQLLFYSVGIGQISSEVPQNLSASRPQDRQFILSSKKLLLSDSGFYLCAWSLAGFPYEQYFGPGTRLTVT.

This clone has a handful of counts. V and J are TRBV7-3 and TRBJ1-1; 9 nucleotides match TRBD1. This CDR3 has 13 residues. CDR1 is SGHTA and CDR2 is FQGTGA in the germline V gene. V was clipped by 5 bases and J by 3 bases; unmatched bases: 1. CDR3 sequence: CASSRQGDTEAFF. CDR3 nucleotide sequence: TGTGCCAGCAGCCGACAGGGGGACACTGAAGCTTTCTTT.

This chain uses TRBV27 with TRBJ2-5; possible D gene TRBD2, 6 bases. Germline CDR1 MNHEY, CDR2 SMNVEV (reference sequence). The V end lost 8 bases, the J end lost 1 base, and 8 bases lay between the germline ends. The CDR3 has 12 amino acids. The CDR3 loop reads CASGDFQETQYF. The CDR3 DNA reads as TGTGCCAGCGGGGACTTCCAAGAGACCCAGTACTTC.

In its sample, this clone was seen once. The DNA for the CDR3 is TGTGCCAGCAGTCTCGACAGGGGTGACACTGAAGCTTTCTTT. Its protein product is CASSLDRGDTEAFF. The V gene is TRBV6-6, the J gene TRBJ1-1; 8 nucleotides align to TRBD1. The CDR3 runs 14 residues. The germline V gene encodes CDR1 MNHNY and CDR2 SVGAGI (reference sequence). V lost 5 bases and J lost 3; bases outside the gene matches: 5.

The chain employs TRBV11-2 and TRBJ1-1; 7 bases are shared with TRBD1. The J segment lost 1 base and the V segment lost 5 bases, leaving 1 base of the junction unmatched. The CDR3 has 13 amino acids. Germline loops: CDR1 SGHAT, CDR2 FQNNGV. This chain's CDR3 is CASSRDRNTEAFF. DNA of the CDR3: TGTGCCAGCAGCAGGGACAGGAACACTGAAGCTTTCTTT.